This TCR beta chain is drawn from a study of T cell repertoires in cytomegalovirus infection. Study details: Selected CMV epitopes included recently identified HLA-C-restricted ones as well as well-studied HLA-B-restricted ones.

TCRdb redid the calling of the reads with MiXCR, one entry per CDR3 protein. The sample contains roughly 340,000 distinct CDR3 sequences, just under 30% of which appear only once. Regarding this clonotype: Its antigen is currently unknown.

This CDR3 contains 14 residues. V shed 7 bases and J 8 bases; nucleotides not matched to a gene: 9. Looked up from germline, CDR1 is SGHNT and CDR2 is YYREEE (reference sequence). Study-wide findings and caveats: Clonotypes of TCR beta that were HLA-C-restricted and CMV-specific dominated the ex vivo response. Cumulative frequency of public TCR beta families picked out carriers of CMV plus the relevant HLA.

The genes are TRBV5-4 and TRBJ2-1, with 10 bases that match TRBD2. The sample in question was cultured PBMCs, obtained from culture after CMV antigen stimulation. The receptor comes from a human donor in good health (CMV status not recorded). Some clones in this sample may be carry-over from other donors' samples. CDR3 sequence: CASRTSGRADEQFF. CDR3 nucleotides: TGTGCCAGCCGGACTAGCGGTCGGGCGGATGAGCAGTTCTTC.